This T cell receptor beta chain was sequenced for a study of breast tumors, draining lymph nodes, adjacent tissues. General study points: Tumor and nontumor repertoires were significantly more similar in luminal-like than in basal-like breast cancer.

TCRdb used MiXCR to reprocess the multiplex PCR reads, holding one entry per CDR3 protein. Among some 38,000 distinct CDR3 sequences listed, 36% were seen once. This clonotype was observed many times. Its antigen is as yet unknown. Losses at the gene ends were 7 bases for V and 4 bases for J; bases not matched to a gene: 16. CDR3 length: 17 residues. The sequencing sample was made of breast tumor tissue. This receptor was obtained from a female donor with breast cancer. Some clones in this sample may be carry-over from other donors' samples. The gene calls are TRBV12-3 or TRBV12-4 and TRBJ1-2, with 9 nucleotides matching TRBD1. The CDR3 loop is CASTTNLGGQGLYGYTF. CDR3 in DNA: TGTGCCAGCACCACGAATCTCGGGGGACAGGGCCTCTATGGCTACACCTTC.